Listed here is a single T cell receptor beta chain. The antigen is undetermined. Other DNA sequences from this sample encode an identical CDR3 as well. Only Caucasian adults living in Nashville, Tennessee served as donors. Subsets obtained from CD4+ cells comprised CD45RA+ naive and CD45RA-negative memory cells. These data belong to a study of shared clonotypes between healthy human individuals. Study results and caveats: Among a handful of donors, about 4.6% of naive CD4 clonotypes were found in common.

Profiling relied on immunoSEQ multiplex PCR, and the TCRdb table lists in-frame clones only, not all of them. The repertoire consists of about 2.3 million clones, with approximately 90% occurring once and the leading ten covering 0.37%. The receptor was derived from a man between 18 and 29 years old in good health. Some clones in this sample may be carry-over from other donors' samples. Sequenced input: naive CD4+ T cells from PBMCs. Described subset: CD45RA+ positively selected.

CDR3 sequence (DNA): TGTGCCAGCAGCCCCACAGGGCCAGATACGCAGTATTTT. Translated, it gives CASSPTGPDTQYF. The chain employs TRBV7-3 and TRBJ2-3; D is perhaps TRBD1 (6 bases). This CDR3 is built from 13 residues. The V end was cut by 5 bases, the J end by 4 bases, with 10 bases between. CDR1 is SGHTA and CDR2 is FQGTGA in the germline V gene.